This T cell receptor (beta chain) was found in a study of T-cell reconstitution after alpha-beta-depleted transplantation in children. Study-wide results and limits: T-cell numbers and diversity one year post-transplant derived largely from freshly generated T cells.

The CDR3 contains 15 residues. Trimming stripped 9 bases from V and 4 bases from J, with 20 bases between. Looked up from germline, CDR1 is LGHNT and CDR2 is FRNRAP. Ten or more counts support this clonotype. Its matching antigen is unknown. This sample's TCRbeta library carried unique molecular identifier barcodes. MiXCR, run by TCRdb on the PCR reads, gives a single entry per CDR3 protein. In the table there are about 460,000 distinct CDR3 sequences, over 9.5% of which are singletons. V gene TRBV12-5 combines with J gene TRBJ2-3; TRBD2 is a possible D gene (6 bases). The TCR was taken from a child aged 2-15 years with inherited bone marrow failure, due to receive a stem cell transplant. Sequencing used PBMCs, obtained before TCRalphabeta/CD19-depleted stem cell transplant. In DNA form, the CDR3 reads TGTGCTAGCCTCCCGGGACTCCAAGGGGCAGATACGCAGTATTTT. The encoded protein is CASLPGLQGADTQYF.